Detailed here is one T cell receptor beta chain. Its antigen is as yet unknown. The data derive from a study of Tregs in tolerant kidney transplant recipients. Overall study results and limits: The most relevant donor-specific Treg TCRbeta repertoire apparently came from expansion with activated donor B cells.

Clones were read by immunoSEQ multiplex PCR, and TCRdb kept only the in-frame ones, dropping some. The sample contains 60,000 to 70,000 clones, roughly 89% of which appear only once. This receptor was identified in a human donor who received a combined kidney and bone marrow transplant. Sequenced material: CD8+ T cells from blood, taken before the transplant.

The CDR3: CASSLDRAVRGDTEAFF. In DNA, the CDR3 is TGTGCCAGCAGCTTAGACAGGGCGGTCCGGGGGGACACTGAAGCTTTCTTT. The V gene is TRBV7-2, the J gene TRBJ1-1; weak D call: TRBD1 (6 bases). Trimming stripped 1 base from V and 3 bases from J, with 18 bases between. This CDR3 comprises 17 residues. In germline, CDR1 is SGHTA, CDR2 FQGNSA.